Detailed here is one TCR beta chain. The junction differs from germline at one of its ends, possibly a read error. This entry is derived from a study of OX40 agonist ivuxolimab in advanced cancers. This CDR3 is built from 14 residues. Germline CDR1 is SEHNR and CDR2 is FQNEAQ (reference sequence). TCRdb's copy holds only in-frame clones and misses some; the assay was immunoSEQ multiplex PCR. The sample consists of tens of thousands of clones, around nine tenths of them appearing once. The specimen comprised CD4+ or CD8+ T cells sorted from blood, sampled in a trial of the OX40 agonist ivuxolimab. The TCR originated in an adult with an advanced solid tumor such as melanoma, head and neck, liver or kidney cancer. V usage is TRBV7-9 and J usage is TRBJ1-3; D remains ambiguous. CDR3 in DNA: TGTGCCAGCAGCCAAAGGTTCTCTGGAAGCACCATATATTTT. It specifies CASSQRFSGSTIYF. Supplemented by reference TRBV7-9 and TRBJ1-3, the full variable domain reads DTGVSQNPRHKITKRGQNVTFRCDPISEHNRLYWYRQTLGQGPEFLTYFQNEAQLEKSRLLSDRFSAERPKGSFSTLEIQRTEQGDSAMYLCASSQRFSGSTIYFGEGSWLTVV.